The clone carrying this T cell receptor (beta chain) has a single count. Its target is unknown. cDNA synthesis used the whole RNA isolate, giving expressed TCRB sequences. Repertoires were generated with immunoSEQ multiplex PCR, while TCRdb's copy carries only in-frame clones and drops some. The table has 20,000 to 25,000 clones, about 50% seen once; the top ten hold roughly 0.37%. CDR1 is MDHEN, CDR2 SYDVKM, per germline. The germline V and J ends were trimmed by 8 bases and 5 bases, with 16 bases remaining between them. This CDR3 has 13 amino acids. The data were obtained in a study of beta chain features in type 1 diabetes. Study-wide results and limits: People with Type 1 diabetes carried modestly yet significantly shorter TCRB CDR3s in all four CD4+ subsets. Any HLA effect on TCRB rearrangement was left unresolved by small sub-analyses.

This TCR derives from a man aged 18-30 years with type 1 diabetes. The specimen was stem cell memory CD4+ T cells from blood. The genes are TRBV28 and TRBJ2-7; perhaps TRBD1 as D (6 bases). Here the CDR3 DNA reads TGTGCCAGCCGATTACAGGGAGTCGACGAGCAGTACTTC. Amino acids: CASRLQGVDEQYF.